This is a list of T cell receptor beta chains from one sample in a study of T cells after yellow fever vaccination. TCRdb recomputed calls from the 5' RACE reads with MiXCR, one row per CDR3 protein. The data show roughly 330,000 distinct CDR3 sequences, almost 4% seen once. The sequencing used PBMCs, collected 5 days after the yellow fever booster vaccination. Receptors originate from a man aged 18 to 30 who received the YFV17D yellow fever vaccine. Each CDR3 is given without its conserved first and last residue. The D gene is left open where the match is weak.

j_gene,d_gene,v_gene,CDR3aa
TRBJ2-1,TRBD2,TRBV9,ASSSQRGGYSEQF
TRBJ2-5,TRBD1,TRBV12-3/TRBV12-4,ASSNTGGSVETQY
TRBJ1-1,TRBD1,TRBV5-4,ASSFGQGGTEAF
TRBJ2-1,TRBD2,TRBV7-2,ASSRTSSEVRQF
TRBJ2-7,.,TRBV5-1,ASSFLSSYEQY
TRBJ2-1,TRBD2,TRBV7-3,ASSSPGLGPTEQF
TRBJ2-3,TRBD2,TRBV20-1,SARELAGTDTQY
TRBJ2-3,.,TRBV5-1,ASSRGATTDTQY
TRBJ1-6,.,TRBV20-1,SARAVFSSPLH
TRBJ2-1,TRBD1,TRBV29-1,SVEAIIGQGSYNEQF
TRBJ1-5,TRBD1,TRBV7-8,ASSGTGFGPQH
TRBJ2-3,TRBD2,TRBV29-1,SARLAGVTDTQY
TRBJ2-1,TRBD2,TRBV5-1,ASSFTGLDYNEQF
TRBJ1-2,.,TRBV4-1,ASRRTFRDKDIRYGYT
TRBJ1-5,TRBD1,TRBV4-3,ASSQDPGGQPQH
TRBJ2-1,.,TRBV6-6,ASSYGDRSYNEQF
TRBJ1-4,.,TRBV7-2,ASSRIDRIDEKLF
TRBJ2-1,.,TRBV27,ASSLFSYNEQF
TRBJ1-1,.,TRBV3-1,ASSQDTGNTEAF
TRBJ1-2,.,TRBV20-1,SARGQVNYGYT
TRBJ2-3,.,TRBV2,ASDRGTDTQY
TRBJ1-5,TRBD1,TRBV7-9,ASSPPNPGGGNQPQH
TRBJ2-7,.,TRBV7-3,ASSLQGGSIDEQY
TRBJ1-5,.,TRBV20-1,SASRQINQPQH
TRBJ1-5,TRBD1,TRBV5-5,ASSLTGIRNQPQH
TRBJ1-6,.,TRBV6-6,ASSYWGENSPLH
TRBJ2-1,TRBD2,TRBV11-2,ASSFSSGLAEQF
TRBJ2-3,.,TRBV7-3,ASSPAVVGTDTQY
TRBJ1-2,.,TRBV7-8,ASSFQGHGYT
TRBJ2-5,TRBD2,TRBV4-1,ASSQDPGAGLAGEETQY
TRBJ1-1,.,TRBV18,ASSPSGTVLNTEAF
TRBJ1-2,.,TRBV7-2,ASSLNPYYGYT
TRBJ1-5,TRBD1,TRBV5-6,ASSLGTGDKPQH
TRBJ1-1,.,TRBV20-1,SASDAPWRTTEAF
TRBJ1-2,.,TRBV23-1,ASIRRGSHPYGYT
TRBJ2-2,TRBD1,TRBV28,ASRQTGGTGELF
TRBJ1-3,.,TRBV28,ASSLVVGADGNTIY
TRBJ2-7,.,TRBV5-1,ASSLEGASYEQY
TRBJ2-3,.,TRBV29-1,SVEDSTDTQY
TRBJ2-2,.,TRBV12-3/TRBV12-4,ASRGLGELF
TRBJ2-3,.,TRBV7-9,ASSPAGPSTDTQY
TRBJ1-5,.,TRBV3-1,ASSQDSGDGQPQH
TRBJ2-7,.,TRBV7-2,ASSSGLGYEQY
TRBJ2-3,.,TRBV5-1,ASSADGRSTDTQY
TRBJ1-2,.,TRBV7-9,ASSLGAGLYGYT
TRBJ2-3,TRBD1,TRBV4-1,ASSRTGVTDTQY
TRBJ1-6,.,TRBV5-1,ASSLDRDNSPLH
TRBJ1-1,TRBD1,TRBV12-3/TRBV12-4,ASSPGQTTEAF
TRBJ2-7,TRBD1,TRBV11-2,ASSQTPGQLTSYEQY
TRBJ2-1,.,TRBV6-1,ASRGDGWTQF
TRBJ1-5,.,TRBV19,ASSVRRVNEPQH
TRBJ2-6,.,TRBV20-1,SARGPQGSYSGANVLT
TRBJ1-5,.,TRBV4-3,ASSQDSQGNQPQH
TRBJ2-5,TRBD1,TRBV6-1,ASSEPGQGGETQY
TRBJ2-3,.,TRBV6-5,ASSLTTRTDTQY
TRBJ2-5,TRBD2,TRBV4-2,ASSQAGGYAGTQY